This entry lists 9 T cell receptor beta chains sequenced from one sample in a study of PD-1 blockade in classical Hodgkin lymphoma. Here immunoSEQ multiplex PCR was the method, and the copy in TCRdb shows in-frame clones only, minus some. The data show 20,000 to 25,000 clones, approximately 94% seen once. The time point denotes: newly diagnosed, previously untreated cHL patient sample. Sample: peripheral blood mononuclear cells (PBMCs). The receptors derive from a human donor with classical Hodgkin lymphoma.

The chain carries TRBV6-5 and TRBJ1-4; the match to TRBD1 covers 7 bases. J gave up 0 bases and V 10 bases, and 8 bases lay outside the gene matches. The CDR3 contains 15 residues. Germline V gene lookup returns CDR1 MNHEY and CDR2 SVGAGI. The chain's CDR3 is CATRDSLSTNEKLFF. DNA of the CDR3: TGTGCCACACGGGACAGCCTCTCAACTAATGAAAAACTGTTTTTT.

CDR3 in DNA: TGTGCCAGTAGTCCCCGACGAAACACCATATATTTT. Translated, it gives CASSPRRNTIYF. This chain connects TRBV19 to TRBJ1-3; the D is unclear. In germline, CDR1 is LNHDA, CDR2 SQIVND (reference sequence). CDR3 length equals 12 residues. V lost 5 bases and J lost 5, with 7 bases in between. The full variable domain, with the rest looked up from reference TRBV19 and TRBJ1-3, is DGGITQSPKYLFRKEGQNVTLSCEQNLNHDAMYWYRQDPGQGLRLIYYSQIVNDFQKGDIAEGYSVSREKKESFPLTVTSAQKNPTAFYLCASSPRRNTIYFGEGSWLTVV.

The V gene is TRBV7-9, the J gene TRBJ1-6; D uncertain. Germline CDR1 and CDR2: SEHNR and FQNEAQ (reference sequence). The CDR3 sequence is 16 residues long. Deletions cut 2 bases from V and 0 bases from J, with 8 bases between. The CDR3 nucleotides are TGTGCCAGCAGCTTACCAGATTTCTCCTATAATTCACCCCTCCACTTT. Translation gives CASSLPDFSYNSPLHF. Full variable domain (rest looked up from reference TRBV7-9 and TRBJ1-6): DTGVSQNPRHKITKRGQNVTFRCDPISEHNRLYWYRQTLGQGPEFLTYFQNEAQLEKSRLLSDRFSAERPKGSFSTLEIQRTEQGDSAMYLCASSLPDFSYNSPLHFGNGTRLTVT.

This chain uses TRBV7-7 with TRBJ2-1; TRBD2 is a possible D gene (7 bases). Looked up from germline, CDR1 is SSHAT and CDR2 is FNYEAQ (reference sequence). The CDR3 contains 16 residues. Between the trimmed V and J ends, which lost 5 bases and 8 bases, there was a span of 22 bases. The CDR3 DNA reads as TGTGCCAGCAGCCCGGTAGGGGGGGCCAACGGTGATGAGCAGTTCTTC. It is translated as CASSPVGGANGDEQFF.

The chain couples TRBV4-1 to TRBJ2-7; D may be TRBD1 or TRBD2 (5 bases each). CDR1 is MGHRA and CDR2 is YSYEKL in the germline V gene. This CDR3 contains 17 residues. The V end was cut by 4 bases, the J end by 6 bases, with 25 bases between. The CDR3 DNA reads as TGCGCCAGCAGCCCCTTTGGATACGGGGCAGGGTTCATCGAGCAGTACTTC. Translation: CASSPFGYGAGFIEQYF.

The chain employs TRBV6-5 and TRBJ2-7; 7 nucleotides match TRBD2. Trimming at V came to 6 bases and at J to 2 bases, leaving 7 bases not matched to a gene. The CDR3 extends over 14 amino acids. Per the germline V gene, CDR1 is MNHEY and CDR2 is SVGAGI. CDR3 sequence reads: CASRPAGGTYEQYF. The CDR3, as DNA: TGTGCCAGCAGGCCCGCCGGGGGGACCTACGAGCAGTACTTC.

This clone appeared once. The V call is TRBV6-4, the J call TRBJ2-1, with 7 bases matching TRBD1. V lost 5 bases, J lost 3 bases, and 7 bases stayed unmatched. CDR3 length: 15 amino acids. Germline V gene sequence: CDR1 MRHNA, CDR2 SNTAGT. CDR3 DNA: TGTGCCAGCAGTCAAACAGGGGCGGACTACAATGAGCAGTTCTTC. This sequence encodes CASSQTGADYNEQFF.

This chain joins TRBV11-2 and TRBJ2-5; D gene unclear. In germline, CDR1 is SGHAT, CDR2 FQNNGV. The germline V and J ends were trimmed by 2 bases and 0 bases, with 10 bases remaining between them. The CDR3 consists of 15 residues. In DNA, the CDR3 is TGTGCCAGCAGCTTACTAGACTGGGACCAAGAGACCCAGTACTTC. Its protein product is CASSLLDWDQETQYF.

The chain recombines TRBV2 with TRBJ2-3; 8 nucleotides line up with TRBD2. This CDR3 has 15 residues. The germline V gene has CDR1 SNHLY and CDR2 FYNNEI. After removal of 4 bases from V and 5 bases from J, the junction contained 8 bases not matched to a gene. This CDR3 is CASSVLAGLGDTQYF. The CDR3 DNA reads TGTGCCAGCAGTGTCTTAGCGGGGTTGGGAGATACGCAGTATTTT.